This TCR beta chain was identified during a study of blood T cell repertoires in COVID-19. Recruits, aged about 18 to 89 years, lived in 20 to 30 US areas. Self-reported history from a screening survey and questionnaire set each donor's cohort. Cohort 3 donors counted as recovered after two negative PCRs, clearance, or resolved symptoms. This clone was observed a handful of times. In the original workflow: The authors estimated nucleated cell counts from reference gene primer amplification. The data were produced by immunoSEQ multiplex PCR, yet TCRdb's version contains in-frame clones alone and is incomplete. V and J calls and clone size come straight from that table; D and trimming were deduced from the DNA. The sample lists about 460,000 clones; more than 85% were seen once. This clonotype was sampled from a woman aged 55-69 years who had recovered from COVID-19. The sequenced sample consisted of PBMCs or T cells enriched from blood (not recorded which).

The CDR3 loop reads CASRTTGGSTEAFF. The CDR3, as DNA: TGTGCCAGCAGGACGACAGGGGGTTCTACTGAAGCTTTCTTT. V usage is TRBV6-5 and J usage is TRBJ1-1; 9 bases align to TRBD1. CDR3 length: 14 residues. Germline trimming cut 6 bases from V and 5 bases from J; bases unmatched to any gene: 7. Germline V CDR1 and CDR2: MNHEY, SVGAGI.